This T cell receptor beta chain was sequenced for a study of shared clonotypes between healthy human individuals. The V gene lost 6 bases and the J gene lost 5 bases, with 10 bases spanning the gap. The CDR3 loop spans 12 amino acids. The germline V gene has CDR1 ENHRY and CDR2 SYGVKD. As defined, naive CD8 cells were CD45RO-negative and positively selected for CCR7, with terminally differentiated effector memory CD45RA+ cells excluded. Assay used: immunoSEQ multiplex PCR; TCRdb lists only in-frame clones, some missing. The sample contains about 680,000 clones, approximately 90% of which appear only once.

J is TRBJ1-1 and V is TRBV10-3; D gene ambiguous. The clonotype originates from a young man in good health. Material for sequencing was naive CD8+ T cells sorted from blood. The CDR3 DNA reads as TGTGCCATCAGGCCCGATGGGACTGAAGCTTTCTTT. Protein product: CAIRPDGTEAFF.